This passage covers 12 T cell receptor beta chains from one sample sequenced in a study of OX40 agonist ivuxolimab in advanced cancers. Some clones are missing from TCRdb's copy, which holds only in-frame ones; the method was immunoSEQ multiplex PCR. The repertoire includes around 41,000 clones, 85% of them detected once, and 2.5% to 3% sits in the top ten. The input for sequencing was CD4+ or CD8+ T cells sorted from blood, taken in a trial of the OX40 agonist ivuxolimab. These receptors all stem from an adult with an advanced solid tumor such as melanoma, head and neck, liver or kidney cancer.

The J gene is TRBJ2-7, the V gene TRBV5-1; 12 nucleotides match TRBD2. V lost 4 bases and J lost 3; bases outside the gene matches: 5. The CDR3 consists of 15 residues. Germline values: CDR1 SGHRS, CDR2 YFSETQ. Written as DNA, the CDR3 is TGCGCCAGCAGCGTCGGACTAGCGGGACTCTACGAGCAGTACTTC. It codes for CASSVGLAGLYEQYF.

This sequence joins TRBV2 and TRBJ2-1; D is perhaps TRBD1 (6 bases). V lost 6 bases and J lost 7, with 13 bases in between. CDR1 is SNHLY, CDR2 FYNNEI, per germline. The CDR3 spans 13 residues. The CDR3 DNA reads TGTGCCAGCAGACCCGGACAGAGGAATGAGCAGTTCTTC. Its protein product is CASRPGQRNEQFF.

The chain combines TRBV9 with TRBJ2-1; 10 nucleotides match TRBD2. The CDR3 covers 19 residues. V dropped 4 bases and J dropped 8; count of bases not matched to a gene: 21. CDR1 and CDR2 from the germline V gene are SGDLS and YYNGEE. The DNA for the CDR3 is TGTGCCAGCAGCACGGACGTTGGGGCTAGCGGGAGACTTTTGGATGAGCAGTTCTTC. Encoded protein: CASSTDVGASGRLLDEQFF. Variable domain in full (rest from reference TRBV9 and TRBJ2-1): DSGVTQTPKHLITATGQRVTLRCSPRSGDLSVYWYQQSLDQGLQFLIQYYNGEERAKGNILERFSAQQFPDLHSELNLSSLELGDSALYFCASSTDVGASGRLLDEQFFGPGTRLTVL.

The gene calls are TRBV28 and TRBJ1-2, with D hard to call. Germline loops: CDR1 MDHEN, CDR2 SYDVKM. The CDR3 consists of 12 residues. The ends were cut back, 1 base at V and 7 bases at J, with 7 bases in the middle. Written as DNA, the CDR3 is TGTGCCAGCAGTTTATTGCGTATTGGCTACACCTTC. It translates to CASSLLRIGYTF.

The gene calls are TRBV30 and TRBJ2-3; 10 bases are a match to TRBD1. The CDR3 extends over 14 amino acids. After removal of 4 bases from V and 1 base from J, the junction contained 2 bases not matched to a gene. Germline V gene sequence: CDR1 GTSNPN, CDR2 SVGIG (reference sequence). The CDR3 bases are TGTGCCTGGAACGGACAGGGGGGCACAGATACGCAGTATTTT. It encodes CAWNGQGGTDTQYF. Drawing the rest from reference TRBV30 and TRBJ2-3, the complete variable domain is SQTIHQWPATLVQPVGSPLSLECTVEGTSNPNLYWYRQAAGRGLQLLFYSVGIGQISSEVPQNLSASRPQDRQFILSSKKLLLSDSGFYLCAWNGQGGTDTQYFGPGTRLTVL.

A single count supports this clone. The V gene is TRBV2, the J gene TRBJ2-5, with TRBD2 matching 7 bases. The length of the CDR3 is 13 residues. Germline lookup yields CDR1 SNHLY and CDR2 FYNNEI. V was pared by 4 bases and J by 4 bases, with 3 bases of the junction left unmatched. CDR3 bases: TGTGCCAGCAGTGGGATAGCGGGAGAGACCCAGTACTTC. Its protein product is CASSGIAGETQYF.

V usage is TRBV6-1 and J usage is TRBJ2-7; no definite D call. Per the germline V gene, CDR1 is MNHNS and CDR2 is SASEGT. CDR3 size: 11 residues. V was clipped by 1 base and J by 6 bases, with 4 bases between them. The chain's CDR3 is CASSEEGEQYF. The CDR3 nucleotides read TGTGCCAGCAGTGAAGAAGGCGAGCAGTACTTC.

The CDR3 DNA follows: TGTGCCAGCAGTGAATGGTTCCCTAATGGCTACACCTTC. Amino acids: CASSEWFPNGYTF. This chain connects TRBV25-1 to TRBJ1-2; D call uncertain. This CDR3 contains 13 residues. Germline CDR1 reads MGHDK; CDR2 reads SYGVNS. V was trimmed by 1 base and J by 6 bases, leaving 9 bases between them.

The chain couples TRBV9 to TRBJ2-5, with 14 bases that match TRBD2. The CDR3 has 16 residues. Trimming took 0 bases from V and 5 from J; bases not matched to a gene: 3. Germline loops: CDR1 SGDLS, CDR2 YYNGEE. This CDR3 is CASSVGTSGRQETQYF. CDR3 DNA: TGTGCCAGCAGCGTAGGGACTAGCGGGAGGCAGGAGACCCAGTACTTC.

The V and J genes are TRBV7-6 and TRBJ2-5; 8 bases agree with TRBD1. The DNA end is a closer match to TRBJ2-7, so the J assignment may be wrong. Per the germline V gene, CDR1 is SGHVS and CDR2 is FNYEAQ. The CDR3 spans 17 residues. CDR3 residues: CASSPGGPGQVSYEQYF. Written as DNA, the CDR3 is TGTGCCAGCAGCCCTGGGGGACCGGGACAGGTCTCCTACGAGCAGTACTTC.

The genes are TRBV11-3 and TRBJ2-1; D uncertain. Trimming took off 1 base at V and 10 bases at J, with 11 bases between the two ends. CDR1 SGHNT and CDR2 YENEEA come from the germline V gene. The CDR3 extends over 13 amino acids. The CDR3 is CASSLVSIREQFF. The CDR3 coding sequence is TGTGCCAGCAGCTTAGTGTCCATCAGGGAGCAGTTCTTC.

The V call is TRBV7-6, the J call TRBJ2-5; 7 positions agree with TRBD1. Germline V gene data show CDR1 as SGHVS and CDR2 as FNYEAQ. CDR3 length: 17 residues. Unmatched junction bases numbered 12, after V lost 5 bases and J lost 0 bases. The CDR3 loop is CASSQGVGTVNQETQYF. CDR3 coding DNA: TGTGCCAGCAGCCAGGGGGTCGGGACAGTTAACCAAGAGACCCAGTACTTC.